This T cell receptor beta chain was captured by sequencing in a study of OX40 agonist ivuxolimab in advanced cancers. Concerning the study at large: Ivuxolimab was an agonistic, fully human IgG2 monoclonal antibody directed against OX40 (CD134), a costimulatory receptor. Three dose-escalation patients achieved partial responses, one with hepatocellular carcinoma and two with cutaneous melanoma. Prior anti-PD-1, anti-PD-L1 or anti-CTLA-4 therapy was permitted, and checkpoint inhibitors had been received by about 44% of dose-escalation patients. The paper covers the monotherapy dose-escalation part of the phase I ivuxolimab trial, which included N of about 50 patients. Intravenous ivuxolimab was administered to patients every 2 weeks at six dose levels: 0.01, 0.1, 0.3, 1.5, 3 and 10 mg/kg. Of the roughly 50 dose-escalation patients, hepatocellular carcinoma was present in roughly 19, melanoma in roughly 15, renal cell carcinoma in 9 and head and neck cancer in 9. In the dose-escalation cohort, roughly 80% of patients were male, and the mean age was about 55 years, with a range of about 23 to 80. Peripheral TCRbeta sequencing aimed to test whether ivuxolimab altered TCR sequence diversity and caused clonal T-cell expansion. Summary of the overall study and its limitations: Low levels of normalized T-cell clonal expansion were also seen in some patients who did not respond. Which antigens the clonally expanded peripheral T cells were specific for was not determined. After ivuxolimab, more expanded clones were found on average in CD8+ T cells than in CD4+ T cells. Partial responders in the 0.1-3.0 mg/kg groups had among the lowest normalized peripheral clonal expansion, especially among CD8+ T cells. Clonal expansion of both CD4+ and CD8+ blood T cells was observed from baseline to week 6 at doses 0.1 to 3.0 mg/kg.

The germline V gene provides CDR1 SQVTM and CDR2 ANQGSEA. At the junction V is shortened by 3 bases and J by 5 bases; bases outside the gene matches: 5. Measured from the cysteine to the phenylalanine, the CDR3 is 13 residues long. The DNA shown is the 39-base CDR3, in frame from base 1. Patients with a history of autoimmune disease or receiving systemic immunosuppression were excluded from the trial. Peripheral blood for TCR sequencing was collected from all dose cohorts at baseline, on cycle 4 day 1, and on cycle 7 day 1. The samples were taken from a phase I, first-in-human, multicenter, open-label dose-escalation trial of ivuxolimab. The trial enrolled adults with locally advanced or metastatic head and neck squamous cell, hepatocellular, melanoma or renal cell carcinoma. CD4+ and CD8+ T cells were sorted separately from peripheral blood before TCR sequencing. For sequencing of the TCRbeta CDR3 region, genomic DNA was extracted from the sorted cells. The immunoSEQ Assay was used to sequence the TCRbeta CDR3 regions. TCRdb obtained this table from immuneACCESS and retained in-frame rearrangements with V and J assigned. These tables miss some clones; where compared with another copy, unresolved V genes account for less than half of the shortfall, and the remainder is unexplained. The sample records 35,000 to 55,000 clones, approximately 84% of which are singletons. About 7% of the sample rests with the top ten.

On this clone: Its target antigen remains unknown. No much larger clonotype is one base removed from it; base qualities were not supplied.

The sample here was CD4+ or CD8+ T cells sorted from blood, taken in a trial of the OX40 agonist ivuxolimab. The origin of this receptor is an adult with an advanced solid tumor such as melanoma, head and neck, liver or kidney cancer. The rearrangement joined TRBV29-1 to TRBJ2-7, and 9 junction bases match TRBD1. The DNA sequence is TGCAGCGTTGATTCGGGACAGGGAAACGAGCAGTACTTC. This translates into CSVDSGQGNEQYF.